This TCR beta chain was retrieved from a study of CD8 T cells in Susac syndrome. Across the whole study: When blood was drawn, the patients with Susac syndrome were therapy-naive, on corticosteroids, or on intravenous immunoglobulin alone. Study outcomes and limitations: Clonal expansion of CD8+ cells in Susac peaked in TEMRA cells (and in active patients).

Negative isolation yielded CD4+ and CD8+ T cells, and FACS enriched TEMRA cells. In this sample, this clonotype turned up once. The antigen remains unidentified. RNA, at about 0.5 to 1 ug, was reverse transcribed with random hexamers. In TCRdb, the immunoSEQ multiplex PCR reads were re-called with MiXCR into one record per CDR3 protein. This table holds around 170,000 distinct CDR3 sequences, roughly 94% found once. The CDR3 runs 16 residues. V was clipped by 4 bases and J by 6 bases; unmatched bases: 8. CDR1 is MNHEY and CDR2 is SMNVEV in the germline V gene (reference sequence). Sequences were obtained from CD8+ T cells from PBMCs. This sequence was found in a human donor with Susac syndrome. The chain has TRBV27 and TRBJ1-4; the match to TRBD1 covers 10 bases. Written as DNA, the CDR3 is TGTGCCAGCAGTTCACGGACAGGGGGATCTCATGAAAAACTGTTTTTT. Encoded protein: CASSSRTGGSHEKLFF.